This entry is about one TCR beta chain. No antigen is known for it. The data originate from a study of PD-1 blockade in classical Hodgkin lymphoma. Background on the study: On a schedule of every 2 weeks, patients received nivolumab 3 mg/kg intravenously. Study-wide findings and caveats: Relapsed/refractory patients reportedly had the lowest baseline TCR diversity, below newly diagnosed patients, who were below healthy donors. CD4+ TCR diversity, unlike CD8+, climbed significantly by C4D1.

Data came from immunoSEQ multiplex PCR; TCRdb stores just in-frame clones and leaves some out. The sample consists of some 62,000 clones, around 89% of them appearing once. There was relapse after autologous stem cell transplantation in every patient, and there was variation in brentuximab vedotin exposure. Germline trimming cut 6 bases from V and 4 bases from J; bases unmatched to any gene: 8. There are 14 residues in the CDR3. Germline V lookup: CDR1 SGDLS, CDR2 YYNGEE. The specimen was peripheral blood mononuclear cells (PBMCs), collected at baseline. This rearrangement joins TRBV9 to TRBJ2-5, with 8 bases identical to TRBD2. This TCR was sampled from a human donor with classical Hodgkin lymphoma. CDR3 region: CASNLAGTVETQYF. The CDR3 nucleotides read TGTGCCAGCAACTTAGCGGGGACGGTAGAGACCCAGTACTTC.